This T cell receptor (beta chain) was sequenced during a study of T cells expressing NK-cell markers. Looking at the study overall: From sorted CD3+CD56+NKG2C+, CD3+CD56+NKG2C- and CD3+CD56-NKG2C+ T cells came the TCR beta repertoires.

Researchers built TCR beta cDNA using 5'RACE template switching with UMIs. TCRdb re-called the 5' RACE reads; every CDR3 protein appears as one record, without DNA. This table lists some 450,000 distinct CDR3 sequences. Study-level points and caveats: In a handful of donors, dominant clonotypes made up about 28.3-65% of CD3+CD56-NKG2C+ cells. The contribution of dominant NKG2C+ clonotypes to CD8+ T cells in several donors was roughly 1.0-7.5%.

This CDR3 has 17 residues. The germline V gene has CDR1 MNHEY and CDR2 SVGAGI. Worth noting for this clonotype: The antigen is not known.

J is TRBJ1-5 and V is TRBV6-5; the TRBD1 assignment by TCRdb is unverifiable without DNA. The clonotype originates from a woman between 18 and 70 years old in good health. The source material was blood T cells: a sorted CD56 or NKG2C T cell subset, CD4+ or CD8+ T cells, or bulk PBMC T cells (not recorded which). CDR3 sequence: CASSSPDVVTSNQPQHF.